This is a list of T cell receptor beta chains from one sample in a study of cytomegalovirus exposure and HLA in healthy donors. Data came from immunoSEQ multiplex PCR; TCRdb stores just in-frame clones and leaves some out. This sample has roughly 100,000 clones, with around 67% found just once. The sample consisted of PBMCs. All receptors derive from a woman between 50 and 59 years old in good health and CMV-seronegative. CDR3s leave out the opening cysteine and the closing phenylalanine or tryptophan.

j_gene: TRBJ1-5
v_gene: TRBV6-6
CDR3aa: ASSSGQGNQPQH

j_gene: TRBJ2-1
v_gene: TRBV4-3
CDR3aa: ASSQDQLAGGHYEQF

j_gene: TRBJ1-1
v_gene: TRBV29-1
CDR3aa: SVERRMNTEAF

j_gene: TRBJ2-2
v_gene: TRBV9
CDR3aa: AKPGLAGMNTGELF

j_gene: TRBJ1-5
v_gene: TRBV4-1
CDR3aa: ASSQDSMAGLQPQH

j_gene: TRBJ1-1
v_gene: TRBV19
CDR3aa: ASYSRRDSLNTEAF

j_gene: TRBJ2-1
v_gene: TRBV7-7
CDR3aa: ASSPPGQRNEQF

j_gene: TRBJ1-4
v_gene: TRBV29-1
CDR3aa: SVAPGGSEKLF

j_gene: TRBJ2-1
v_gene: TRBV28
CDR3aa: ASSFQAGYNEQF

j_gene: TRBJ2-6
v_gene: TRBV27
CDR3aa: ASSPNRGQQMRANVLT

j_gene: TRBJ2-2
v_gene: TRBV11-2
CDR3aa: ASSNRDSRILGELF

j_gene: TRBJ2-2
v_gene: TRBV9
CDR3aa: ASSVFSGVNTGELF

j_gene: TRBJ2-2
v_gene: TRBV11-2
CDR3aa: ASSPIRGIAGELF

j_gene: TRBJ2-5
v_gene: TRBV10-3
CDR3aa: AISVQQAETQY

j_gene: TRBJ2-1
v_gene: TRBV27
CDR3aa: ASSEGNREWEQF

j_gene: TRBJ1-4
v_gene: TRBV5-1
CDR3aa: ASSATGRATNEKLF

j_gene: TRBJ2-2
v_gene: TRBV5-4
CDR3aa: ASSLYGVAGVNTGELF

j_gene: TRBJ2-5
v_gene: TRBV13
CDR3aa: ASSRGETQY

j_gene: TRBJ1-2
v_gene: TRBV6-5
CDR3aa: ASSYATGGAYGYT

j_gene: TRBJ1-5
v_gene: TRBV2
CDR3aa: ASRTDYSNQPQH

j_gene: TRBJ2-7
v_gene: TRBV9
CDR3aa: ASSESPLAGGPPYEQY

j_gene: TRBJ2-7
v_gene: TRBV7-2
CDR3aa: ASSQLAGGLYEQY

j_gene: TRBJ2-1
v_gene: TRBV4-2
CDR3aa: ASSQNIYNEQF

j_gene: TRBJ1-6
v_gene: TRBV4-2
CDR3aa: ASSQENRDNSPLH

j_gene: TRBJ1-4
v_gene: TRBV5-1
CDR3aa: ASSGGTENEKLF

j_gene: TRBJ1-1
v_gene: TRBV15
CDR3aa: ATSWDRGQGAF

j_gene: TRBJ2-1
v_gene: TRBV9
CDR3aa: ASSDLYRNEQF

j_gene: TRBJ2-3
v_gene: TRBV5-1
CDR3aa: ASSLFGGSSTDTQY

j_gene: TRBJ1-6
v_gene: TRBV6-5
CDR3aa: ASSSSGGFNSPLH

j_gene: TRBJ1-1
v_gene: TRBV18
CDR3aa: ASSTTGSRTEAF

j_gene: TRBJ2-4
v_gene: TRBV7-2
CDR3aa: ATSARGNIQY

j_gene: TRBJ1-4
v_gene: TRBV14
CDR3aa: ASSQVLAATNEKLF

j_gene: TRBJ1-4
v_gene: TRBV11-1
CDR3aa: ASSPGSLNEKLF

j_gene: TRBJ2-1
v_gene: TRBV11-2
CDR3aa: ASSWRTSGSRAEQF

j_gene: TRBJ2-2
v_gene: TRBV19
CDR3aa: ASSLTSTGELF

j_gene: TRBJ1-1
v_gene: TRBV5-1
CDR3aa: ASSTTGNTEAF

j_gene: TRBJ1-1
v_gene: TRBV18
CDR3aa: ASSPLEQANTEAF

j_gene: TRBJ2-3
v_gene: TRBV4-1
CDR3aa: ASSHPPSEGTDTQY

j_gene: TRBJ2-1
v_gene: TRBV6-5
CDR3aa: ASSWGLAEYNEQF

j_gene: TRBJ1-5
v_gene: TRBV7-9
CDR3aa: ASSLGAFGTGNNQPQH

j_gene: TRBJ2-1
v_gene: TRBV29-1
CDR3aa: SVAQGARSYNEQF

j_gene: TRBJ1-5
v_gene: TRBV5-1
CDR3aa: ASSLNPAGDQPQH

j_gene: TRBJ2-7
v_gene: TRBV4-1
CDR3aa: ASSQAHWGGEQY

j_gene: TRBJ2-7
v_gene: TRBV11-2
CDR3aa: ASSSRLAPAHDYEQY

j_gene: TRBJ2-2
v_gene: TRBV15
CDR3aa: ATSGAANTGELF

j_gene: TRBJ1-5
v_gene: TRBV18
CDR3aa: ASSPRGSNQPQH

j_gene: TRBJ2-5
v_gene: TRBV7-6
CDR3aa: ASSVGQGGETQY

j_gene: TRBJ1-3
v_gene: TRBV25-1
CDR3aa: ASSELDRAGGNTIY

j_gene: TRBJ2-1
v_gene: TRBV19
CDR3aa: ASSIGTSGSSYNEQF

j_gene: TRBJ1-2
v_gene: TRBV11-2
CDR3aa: ASSLAHTGDGYT